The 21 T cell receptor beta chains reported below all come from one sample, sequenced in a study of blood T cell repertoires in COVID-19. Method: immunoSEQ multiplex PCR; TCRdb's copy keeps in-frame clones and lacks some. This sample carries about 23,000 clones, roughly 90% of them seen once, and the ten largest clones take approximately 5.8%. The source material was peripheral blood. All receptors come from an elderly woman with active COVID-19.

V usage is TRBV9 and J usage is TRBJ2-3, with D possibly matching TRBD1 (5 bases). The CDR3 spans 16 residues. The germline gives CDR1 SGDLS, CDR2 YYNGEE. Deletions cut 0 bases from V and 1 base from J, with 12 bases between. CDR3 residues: CASSVDRWGGTDTQYF. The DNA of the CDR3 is TGTGCCAGCAGCGTAGACAGGTGGGGCGGCACAGATACGCAGTATTTT.

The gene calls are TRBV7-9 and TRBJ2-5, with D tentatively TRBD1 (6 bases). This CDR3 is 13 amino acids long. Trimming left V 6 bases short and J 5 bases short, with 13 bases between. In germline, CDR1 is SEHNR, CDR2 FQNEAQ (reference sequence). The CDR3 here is CASRRGTGETQYF. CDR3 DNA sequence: TGTGCCAGCAGGAGGGGGACCGGGGAGACCCAGTACTTC.

As DNA, the CDR3 is TGTGCCACCAAAGGGACACTCTACGAGCAGTACTTC. Its protein is CATKGTLYEQYF. The chain employs TRBV6-5 and TRBJ2-7; D is perhaps TRBD1 (6 bases). Between the trimmed V and J ends, which lost 10 bases and 3 bases, there was a span of 13 bases. CDR3 length: 12 amino acids. Germline CDR1 and CDR2: MNHEY and SVGAGI.

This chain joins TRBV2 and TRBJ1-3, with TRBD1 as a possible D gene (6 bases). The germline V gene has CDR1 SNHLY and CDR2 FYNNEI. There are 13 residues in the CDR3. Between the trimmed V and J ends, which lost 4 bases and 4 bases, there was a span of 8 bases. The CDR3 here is CASSVGTGNTIYF. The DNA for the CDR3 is TGTGCCAGCAGTGTGGGGACAGGAAACACCATATATTTT.

The CDR3 protein is CASSPVGGTYNEQFF. CDR3 in DNA: TGTGCCAGCAGCCCCGTCGGCGGTACGTACAATGAGCAGTTCTTC. The chain links TRBV7-3 to TRBJ2-1, with D uncertain. Germline CDR1 SGHTA, CDR2 FQGTGA. Trimming cost V 5 bases and J 4 bases, with 15 bases left between them. CDR3 size: 15 residues.

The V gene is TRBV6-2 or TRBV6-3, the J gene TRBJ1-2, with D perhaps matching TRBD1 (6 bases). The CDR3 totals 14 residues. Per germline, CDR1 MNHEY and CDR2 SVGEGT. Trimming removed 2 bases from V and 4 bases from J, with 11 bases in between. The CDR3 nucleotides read TGTGCCAGCAGTTACGTCTGGGACACCTATGGCTACACCTTC. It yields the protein CASSYVWDTYGYTF.

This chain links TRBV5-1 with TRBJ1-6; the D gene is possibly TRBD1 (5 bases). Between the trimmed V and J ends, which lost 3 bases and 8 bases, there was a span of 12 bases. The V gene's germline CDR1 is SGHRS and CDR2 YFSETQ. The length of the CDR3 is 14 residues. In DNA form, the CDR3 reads TGCGCCAGCAGCTGGGGCGGTGGTGATTCACCCCTCCACTTT. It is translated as CASSWGGGDSPLHF.

CDR3 sequence reads: CAGKQGALGNEQFF. CDR3 DNA: TGTGCCGGAAAACAGGGGGCGCTGGGCAATGAGCAGTTCTTC. V is TRBV30 and J is TRBJ2-1, with TRBD1 matching 9 bases. V gave up 8 bases and J gave up 6 bases; unmatched junction bases: 11. Germline V gene sequence: CDR1 GTSNPN, CDR2 SVGIG (reference sequence). The CDR3 length is 14 residues.

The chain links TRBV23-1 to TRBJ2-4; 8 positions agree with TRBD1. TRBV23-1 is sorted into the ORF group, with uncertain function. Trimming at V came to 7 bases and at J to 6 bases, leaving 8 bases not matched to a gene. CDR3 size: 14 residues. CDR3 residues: CASTLGTGLNIQYF. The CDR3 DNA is TGCGCCAGCACTTTAGGGACAGGCTTAAACATTCAGTACTTC.

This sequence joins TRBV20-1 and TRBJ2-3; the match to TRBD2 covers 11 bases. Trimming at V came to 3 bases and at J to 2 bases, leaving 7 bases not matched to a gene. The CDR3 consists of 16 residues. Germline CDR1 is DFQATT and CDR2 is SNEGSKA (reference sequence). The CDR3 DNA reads TGCAGTGCTAGTACTAGCGGGGGATCAGACACAGATACGCAGTATTTT. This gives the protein CSASTSGGSDTDTQYF.

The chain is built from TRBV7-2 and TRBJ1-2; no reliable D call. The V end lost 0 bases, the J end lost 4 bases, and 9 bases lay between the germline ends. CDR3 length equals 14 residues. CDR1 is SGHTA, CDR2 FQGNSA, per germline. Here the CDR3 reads CASSLAPGTYGYTF. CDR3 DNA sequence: TGTGCCAGCAGCTTAGCGCCAGGCACCTATGGCTACACCTTC. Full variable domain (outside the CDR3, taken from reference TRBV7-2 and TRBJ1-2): GAGVSQSPSNKVTEKGKDVELRCDPISGHTALYWYRQSLGQGLEFLIYFQGNSAPDKSGLPSDRFSAERTGGSVSTLTIQRTQQEDSAVYLCASSLAPGTYGYTFGSGTRLTVV.

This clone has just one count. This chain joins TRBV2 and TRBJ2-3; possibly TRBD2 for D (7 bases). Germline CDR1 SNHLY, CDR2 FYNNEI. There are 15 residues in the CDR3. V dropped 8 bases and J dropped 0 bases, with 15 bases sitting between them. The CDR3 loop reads CASRYGGPSTDTQYF. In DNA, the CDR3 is TGTGCCAGCCGTTACGGGGGGCCTAGCACAGATACGCAGTATTTT.

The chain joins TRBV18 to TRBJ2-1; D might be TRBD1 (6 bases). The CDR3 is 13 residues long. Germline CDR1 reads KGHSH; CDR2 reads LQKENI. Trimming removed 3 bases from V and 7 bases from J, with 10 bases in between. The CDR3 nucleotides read TGTGCCAGCTCACCTCAGGGGCGGAATGAGCAGTTCTTC. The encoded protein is CASSPQGRNEQFF.

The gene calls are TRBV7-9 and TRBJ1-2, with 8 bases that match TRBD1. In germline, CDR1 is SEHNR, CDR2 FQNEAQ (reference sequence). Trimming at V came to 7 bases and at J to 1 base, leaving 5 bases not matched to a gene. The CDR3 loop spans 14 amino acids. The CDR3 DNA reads TGTGCCAGCATCACGACAGGGGATAACTATGGCTACACCTTC. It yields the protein CASITTGDNYGYTF. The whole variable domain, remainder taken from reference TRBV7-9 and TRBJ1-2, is DTGVSQNPRHKITKRGQNVTFRCDPISEHNRLYWYRQTLGQGPEFLTYFQNEAQLEKSRLLSDRFSAERPKGSFSTLEIQRTEQGDSAMYLCASITTGDNYGYTFGSGTRLTVV.

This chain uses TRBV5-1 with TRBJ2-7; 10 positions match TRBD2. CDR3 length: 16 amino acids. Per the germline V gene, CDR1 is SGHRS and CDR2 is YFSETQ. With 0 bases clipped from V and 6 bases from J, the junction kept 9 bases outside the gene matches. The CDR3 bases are TGCGCCAGCAGCTTGGCCGGGACTAGCGTTAAACCCGAGCAGTACTTC. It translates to CASSLAGTSVKPEQYF.

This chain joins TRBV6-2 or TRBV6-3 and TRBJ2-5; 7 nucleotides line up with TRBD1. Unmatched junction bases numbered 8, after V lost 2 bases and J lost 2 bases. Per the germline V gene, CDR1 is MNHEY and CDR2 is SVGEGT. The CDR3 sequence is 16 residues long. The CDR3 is CASSYELGRGQETQYF. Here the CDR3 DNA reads TGTGCCAGCAGTTACGAGCTCGGCAGGGGGCAAGAGACCCAGTACTTC.

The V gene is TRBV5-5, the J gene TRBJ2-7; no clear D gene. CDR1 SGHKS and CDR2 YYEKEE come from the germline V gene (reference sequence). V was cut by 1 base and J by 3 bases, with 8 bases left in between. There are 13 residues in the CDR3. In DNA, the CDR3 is TGTGCCAGCAGCTTGCAACAGATCTACGAGCAGTACTTC. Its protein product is CASSLQQIYEQYF.

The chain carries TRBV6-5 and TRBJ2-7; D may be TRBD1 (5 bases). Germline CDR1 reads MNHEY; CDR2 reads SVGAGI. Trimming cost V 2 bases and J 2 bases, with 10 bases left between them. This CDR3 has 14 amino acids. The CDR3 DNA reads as TGTGCCAGCAGTTACCATGGGGCCCCCTACGAGCAGTACTTC. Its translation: CASSYHGAPYEQYF.

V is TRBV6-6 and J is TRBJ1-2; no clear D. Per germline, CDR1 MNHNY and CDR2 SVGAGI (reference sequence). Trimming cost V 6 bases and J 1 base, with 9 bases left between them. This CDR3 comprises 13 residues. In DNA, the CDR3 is TGTGCCAGCAGGACTACTGATAACTATGGCTACACCTTC. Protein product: CASRTTDNYGYTF.

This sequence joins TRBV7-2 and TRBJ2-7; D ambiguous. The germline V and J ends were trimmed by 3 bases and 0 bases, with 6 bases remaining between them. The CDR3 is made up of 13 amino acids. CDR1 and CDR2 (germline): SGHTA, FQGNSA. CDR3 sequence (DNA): TGTGCCAGCAGCTTTGAGTCCTCCTACGAGCAGTACTTC. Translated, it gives CASSFESSYEQYF.

The CDR3 reads CASSEGYEQYF. In DNA, the CDR3 is TGTGCCAGCTCAGAGGGCTACGAGCAGTACTTC. The rearrangement joins TRBV18 to TRBJ2-7, with a tentative D call TRBD2 (5 bases). The V end lost 5 bases, the J end lost 3 bases, and 5 bases lay between the germline ends. The CDR3 has 11 residues. Germline V lookup: CDR1 KGHSH, CDR2 LQKENI.